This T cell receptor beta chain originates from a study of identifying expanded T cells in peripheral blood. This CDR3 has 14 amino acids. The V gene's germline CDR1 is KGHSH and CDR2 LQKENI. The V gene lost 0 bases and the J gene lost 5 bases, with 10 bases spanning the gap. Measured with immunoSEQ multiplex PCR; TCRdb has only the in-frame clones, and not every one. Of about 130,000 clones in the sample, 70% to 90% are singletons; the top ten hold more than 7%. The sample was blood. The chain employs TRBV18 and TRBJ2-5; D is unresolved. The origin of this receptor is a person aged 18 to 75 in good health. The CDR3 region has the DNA TGTGCCAGCTCACCACCCAGCCCGCCGGAGACCCAGTACTTC. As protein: CASSPPSPPETQYF.